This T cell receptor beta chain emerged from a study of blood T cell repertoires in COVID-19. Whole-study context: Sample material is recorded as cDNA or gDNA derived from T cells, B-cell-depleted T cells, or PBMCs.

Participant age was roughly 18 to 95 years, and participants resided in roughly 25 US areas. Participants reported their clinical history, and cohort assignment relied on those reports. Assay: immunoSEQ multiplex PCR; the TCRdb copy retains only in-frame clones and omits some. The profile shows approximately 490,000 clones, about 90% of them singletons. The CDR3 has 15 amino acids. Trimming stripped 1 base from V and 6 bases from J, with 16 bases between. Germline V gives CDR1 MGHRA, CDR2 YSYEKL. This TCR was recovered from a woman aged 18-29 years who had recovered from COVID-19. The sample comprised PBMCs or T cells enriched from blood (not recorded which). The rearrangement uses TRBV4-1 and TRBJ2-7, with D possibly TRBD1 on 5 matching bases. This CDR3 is CASSQGDSERSEQYF. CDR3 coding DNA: TGCGCCAGCAGCCAAGGAGACAGCGAACGAAGCGAGCAGTACTTC.